The rows below give T cell receptor beta chains drawn from one sample of a study of blood T cell repertoires in COVID-19. Here immunoSEQ multiplex PCR was the method, and the copy in TCRdb shows in-frame clones only, minus some. This sample has some 200,000 clones, with around 83% found just once. The source material was peripheral blood. Source of these receptors: a woman aged 70 to 79 with COVID-19, enrolled during active disease. Both conserved end residues are part of each CDR3. The order of the fields is V gene, clone size, J gene, D gene, CDR3 protein, CDR3 DNA. The D gene is left open where the match is weak. Size tells how often a clone was seen (once, few, many) or the class of an expanded clone, and some rows leave it out.

v_call: TRBV12-2
clone_size: -
j_call: TRBJ2-7
d_call: -
cdr3_aa: CASRPPGQGKNEQYF
cdr3_nt: TGTGCAAGTCGTCCCCCGGGACAGGGCAAGAACGAGCAGTACTTC

v_call: TRBV2
clone_size: -
j_call: TRBJ2-3
d_call: -
cdr3_aa: CASTKEAISTDTQYF
cdr3_nt: TGTGCCAGCACCAAAGAGGCCATCAGCACAGATACGCAGTATTTT

v_call: TRBV19
clone_size: -
j_call: TRBJ1-1
d_call: -
cdr3_aa: CASSMGAGAEAFF
cdr3_nt: TGTGCCAGTAGTATGGGGGCAGGGGCTGAAGCTTTCTTT

v_call: TRBV5-1
clone_size: -
j_call: TRBJ2-1
d_call: -
cdr3_aa: CASSLVGSNEQFF
cdr3_nt: TGCGCCAGCAGCTTGGTCGGGAGCAATGAGCAGTTCTTC

v_call: TRBV5-1
clone_size: once
j_call: TRBJ1-5
d_call: -
cdr3_aa: CASSLGLSNQPQHF
cdr3_nt: TGCGCCAGCAGCTTGGGGCTTAGCAATCAGCCCCAGCATTTT

v_call: TRBV19
clone_size: -
j_call: TRBJ1-1
d_call: TRBD1
cdr3_aa: CASSMTAIGQVNLAFF
cdr3_nt: TGTGCCAGTAGTATGACTGCGATTGGACAGGTCAATCTGGCTTTCTTT

v_call: TRBV27
clone_size: -
j_call: TRBJ2-3
d_call: TRBD1
cdr3_aa: CASSPQGWTDTQYF
cdr3_nt: TGTGCCAGCAGTCCACAGGGGTGGACAGATACGCAGTATTTT

v_call: TRBV6-1
clone_size: -
j_call: TRBJ2-1
d_call: -
cdr3_aa: CASSVRSGPSYNEQFF
cdr3_nt: TGTGCCAGCAGTGTGCGTAGCGGACCCTCCTACAATGAGCAGTTCTTC

v_call: TRBV9
clone_size: -
j_call: TRBJ1-3
d_call: -
cdr3_aa: CASSSGPSGNTIYF
cdr3_nt: TGTGCCAGCAGCAGCGGGCCCTCTGGAAACACCATATATTTT

v_call: TRBV11-2
clone_size: -
j_call: TRBJ1-1
d_call: -
cdr3_aa: CASSRQKTEAFF
cdr3_nt: TGTGCCAGCAGCCGCCAGAAGACTGAAGCTTTCTTT

v_call: TRBV12-1
clone_size: -
j_call: TRBJ2-1
d_call: -
cdr3_aa: CASSRFGNRSDEQFF
cdr3_nt: TGTGCCAGCAGCCGTTTCGGGAATCGGAGCGATGAGCAGTTCTTC

v_call: TRBV3-1/TRBV3-2
clone_size: -
j_call: TRBJ1-5
d_call: -
cdr3_aa: CASSQDGKGSEPQHF
cdr3_nt: TGTGCCAGCAGCCAAGATGGGAAGGGGTCAGAGCCCCAGCATTTT

v_call: TRBV2
clone_size: -
j_call: TRBJ2-1
d_call: -
cdr3_aa: CASSLLLYNEQFF
cdr3_nt: TGTGCCAGCAGTCTTTTACTTTACAATGAGCAGTTCTTC

v_call: TRBV6-5
clone_size: -
j_call: TRBJ1-1
d_call: TRBD1
cdr3_aa: CASSRTGTGNTEAFF
cdr3_nt: TGTGCCAGCAGCCGAACCGGGACAGGGAACACTGAAGCTTTCTTT

v_call: TRBV5-1
clone_size: -
j_call: TRBJ2-2
d_call: -
cdr3_aa: CASSFGIRQRGTGELFF
cdr3_nt: TGCGCCAGCAGCTTTGGTATCCGGCAACGGGGCACCGGGGAGCTGTTTTTT

v_call: TRBV4-3
clone_size: -
j_call: TRBJ2-1
d_call: TRBD2
cdr3_aa: CASSQDRTSDYEQFF
cdr3_nt: TGCGCCAGCAGCCAAGATCGGACTAGCGATTATGAGCAGTTCTTC

v_call: TRBV18
clone_size: -
j_call: TRBJ2-1
d_call: TRBD2
cdr3_aa: CASSRAGTGGKPYNEQFF
cdr3_nt: TGTGCCAGCTCCCGGGCGGGGACGGGAGGCAAACCCTACAATGAGCAGTTCTTC

v_call: TRBV11-2
clone_size: few
j_call: TRBJ2-7
d_call: TRBD2
cdr3_aa: CASSLGASGRAVYEQYF
cdr3_nt: TGTGCCAGCAGCTTAGGGGCTAGCGGGAGGGCCGTATACGAGCAGTACTTC

v_call: TRBV7-6
clone_size: once
j_call: TRBJ2-1
d_call: -
cdr3_aa: CASSLENLYNEQFF
cdr3_nt: TGTGCCAGCAGCTTAGAAAATCTCTACAATGAGCAGTTCTTC

v_call: TRBV30
clone_size: -
j_call: TRBJ2-4
d_call: -
cdr3_aa: CAWSAKDPGTKNIQYF
cdr3_nt: TGTGCCTGGAGTGCCAAAGACCCCGGGACCAAAAACATTCAGTACTTC

v_call: TRBV18
clone_size: -
j_call: TRBJ1-1
d_call: -
cdr3_aa: CASSPLGQGSIEAFF
cdr3_nt: TGTGCCAGCTCACCTCTGGGCCAGGGCAGCATTGAAGCTTTCTTT

v_call: TRBV6-2/TRBV6-3
clone_size: -
j_call: TRBJ2-1
d_call: TRBD2
cdr3_aa: CASSKLATDNEQFF
cdr3_nt: TGTGCCAGCAGTAAACTAGCGACAGACAATGAGCAGTTCTTC

v_call: TRBV6-5
clone_size: -
j_call: TRBJ2-7
d_call: -
cdr3_aa: CASSYSAGALYEQYF
cdr3_nt: TGTGCCAGCAGTTATTCCGCAGGGGCTCTGTACGAGCAGTACTTC

v_call: TRBV29-1
clone_size: -
j_call: TRBJ2-4
d_call: -
cdr3_aa: CSAGDRSVGKNIQYF
cdr3_nt: TGCAGCGCCGGTGACAGATCGGTAGGCAAAAACATTCAGTACTTC

v_call: TRBV7-2
clone_size: -
j_call: TRBJ1-6
d_call: TRBD1
cdr3_aa: CASSRPGTGGGSPLHF
cdr3_nt: TGTGCCAGCAGTCGACCCGGGACAGGGGGGGGCTCACCCCTCCACTTT

v_call: TRBV5-8
clone_size: few
j_call: TRBJ1-1
d_call: -
cdr3_aa: CASSLGDMGPTEAFF
cdr3_nt: TGTGCCAGCAGCTTGGGTGACATGGGGCCGACTGAAGCTTTCTTT

v_call: TRBV28
clone_size: -
j_call: TRBJ1-6
d_call: TRBD1
cdr3_aa: CASKPGQGGSPLHF
cdr3_nt: TGTGCCAGCAAACCGGGACAGGGAGGATCACCCCTCCACTTT

v_call: TRBV7-3
clone_size: -
j_call: TRBJ2-3
d_call: -
cdr3_aa: CASSFAGTSDTQYF
cdr3_nt: TGTGCCAGCAGCTTTGCGGGTACTTCAGATACGCAGTATTTT

v_call: TRBV5-5
clone_size: once
j_call: TRBJ1-1
d_call: -
cdr3_aa: CASSTLWFGTEAFF
cdr3_nt: TGTGCCAGCAGCACGCTTTGGTTCGGGACTGAAGCTTTCTTT

v_call: TRBV3-1/TRBV3-2
clone_size: -
j_call: TRBJ2-1
d_call: TRBD2
cdr3_aa: CASSQERGGTSGRSYNEQFF
cdr3_nt: TGTGCCAGCAGCCAAGAAAGGGGGGGGACTAGCGGGAGGTCCTACAATGAGCAGTTCTTC

v_call: TRBV28
clone_size: -
j_call: TRBJ2-7
d_call: TRBD2
cdr3_aa: CASSFGPAGGSYEQYF
cdr3_nt: TGTGCCAGCAGTTTCGGGCCCGCGGGAGGTTCCTACGAGCAGTACTTC

v_call: TRBV7-2
clone_size: -
j_call: TRBJ1-4
d_call: -
cdr3_aa: CASSLYGEKLFF
cdr3_nt: TGTGCCAGCAGCTTATACGGTGAAAAACTGTTTTTT

v_call: TRBV19
clone_size: -
j_call: TRBJ1-1
d_call: TRBD1
cdr3_aa: CASSIGATGGGTEAFF
cdr3_nt: TGTGCCAGTAGTATAGGGGCGACAGGGGGCGGAACTGAAGCTTTCTTT

v_call: TRBV3-1/TRBV3-2
clone_size: -
j_call: TRBJ2-2
d_call: TRBD2
cdr3_aa: CASSKRTSGRIGELFF
cdr3_nt: TGTGCCAGCAGCAAAAGGACTAGCGGGAGGATCGGGGAGCTGTTTTTT

v_call: TRBV28
clone_size: -
j_call: TRBJ1-5
d_call: TRBD1
cdr3_aa: CASRHTGVGSNQPQHF
cdr3_nt: TGTGCCAGCAGACACACAGGGGTGGGGAGCAATCAGCCCCAGCATTTT

v_call: TRBV7-2
clone_size: -
j_call: TRBJ2-2
d_call: -
cdr3_aa: CASSSPNRVPGELFF
cdr3_nt: TGTGCCAGCAGCTCCCCAAACAGGGTTCCCGGGGAGCTGTTTTTT

v_call: TRBV7-2
clone_size: -
j_call: TRBJ2-3
d_call: TRBD2
cdr3_aa: CASSSGGRAVGDTQYF
cdr3_nt: TGTGCCAGCAGCTCAGGCGGGAGGGCCGTTGGAGATACGCAGTATTTT

v_call: TRBV18
clone_size: -
j_call: TRBJ1-1
d_call: -
cdr3_aa: CASSPGQLENTEAFF
cdr3_nt: TGTGCCAGCTCACCAGGACAGCTCGAGAACACTGAAGCTTTCTTT

v_call: TRBV3-1/TRBV3-2
clone_size: few
j_call: TRBJ1-6
d_call: -
cdr3_aa: CASEGSAKGSPLHF
cdr3_nt: TGTGCCAGCGAAGGGAGTGCCAAGGGTTCACCCCTCCACTTT

v_call: TRBV5-4
clone_size: -
j_call: TRBJ1-6
d_call: TRBD1
cdr3_aa: CASSFLQGVNSPLHF
cdr3_nt: TGTGCCAGCAGCTTTTTACAGGGGGTAAATTCACCCCTCCACTTT

v_call: TRBV5-4
clone_size: -
j_call: TRBJ1-1
d_call: -
cdr3_aa: CASSFDRNTEAFF
cdr3_nt: TGTGCCAGCAGCTTTGACAGGAACACTGAAGCTTTCTTT

v_call: TRBV6-5
clone_size: once
j_call: TRBJ1-1
d_call: -
cdr3_aa: CAGSSTSNTEAFF
cdr3_nt: TGTGCCGGCAGTTCGACTAGTAACACTGAAGCTTTCTTT

v_call: TRBV28
clone_size: -
j_call: TRBJ1-1
d_call: -
cdr3_aa: CASSSFGEGTEAFF
cdr3_nt: TGTGCCAGCAGCAGTTTTGGGGAGGGAACTGAAGCTTTCTTT

v_call: TRBV18
clone_size: -
j_call: TRBJ2-7
d_call: TRBD1
cdr3_aa: CASSQGQGTISYEQYF
cdr3_nt: TGTGCCAGCTCACAGGGACAGGGGACCATCTCCTACGAGCAGTACTTC

v_call: TRBV19
clone_size: once
j_call: TRBJ2-7
d_call: -
cdr3_aa: CASSIVGTGAEQYF
cdr3_nt: TGTGCCAGTAGTATAGTCGGCACTGGGGCCGAGCAGTACTTC

v_call: TRBV28
clone_size: -
j_call: TRBJ1-6
d_call: TRBD1
cdr3_aa: CASSTPGTGDGSPLHF
cdr3_nt: TGTGCCAGCAGCACCCCCGGGACAGGGGACGGTTCACCCCTCCACTTT

v_call: TRBV10-3
clone_size: -
j_call: TRBJ1-5
d_call: -
cdr3_aa: CAIKSDGNSNQPQHF
cdr3_nt: TGTGCCATCAAGAGCGACGGGAATAGCAATCAGCCCCAGCATTTT

v_call: TRBV28
clone_size: -
j_call: TRBJ2-1
d_call: -
cdr3_aa: CASSVLNEQFF
cdr3_nt: TGTGCCAGCAGTGTACTCAATGAGCAGTTCTTC

v_call: TRBV5-1
clone_size: -
j_call: TRBJ2-7
d_call: TRBD2
cdr3_aa: CASSPGTSGRLSYEQYF
cdr3_nt: TGCGCCAGCAGCCCTGGGACTAGCGGGAGATTGAGCTACGAGCAGTACTTC

v_call: TRBV7-9
clone_size: -
j_call: TRBJ2-2
d_call: TRBD2
cdr3_aa: CALQERENRLAGELFF
cdr3_nt: TGTGCCCTGCAGGAGCGGGAGAATCGGCTCGCCGGGGAGCTGTTTTTT

v_call: TRBV2
clone_size: -
j_call: TRBJ1-4
d_call: TRBD1
cdr3_aa: CASSGQGSNEKLFF
cdr3_nt: TGTGCCAGCAGCGGACAGGGATCTAATGAAAAACTGTTTTTT

v_call: TRBV5-1
clone_size: once
j_call: TRBJ1-2
d_call: TRBD1
cdr3_aa: CASSLVAGQGVNGYTF
cdr3_nt: TGCGCCAGCAGCTTGGTCGCGGGACAGGGAGTCAATGGCTACACCTTC

v_call: TRBV19
clone_size: -
j_call: TRBJ2-4
d_call: -
cdr3_aa: CASSIGRIAKNIQYF
cdr3_nt: TGTGCCAGTAGTATTGGCCGAATAGCCAAAAACATTCAGTACTTC

v_call: TRBV10-2
clone_size: -
j_call: TRBJ1-3
d_call: -
cdr3_aa: CASRPGGNTIYF
cdr3_nt: TGCGCCAGCAGGCCGGGTGGAAACACCATATATTTT

v_call: TRBV5-1
clone_size: -
j_call: TRBJ2-3
d_call: -
cdr3_aa: CASSPGLIGTDTQYF
cdr3_nt: TGCGCCAGCAGCCCCGGACTAATCGGCACAGATACGCAGTATTTT

v_call: TRBV19
clone_size: -
j_call: TRBJ2-4
d_call: TRBD1
cdr3_aa: CASSIGTGPNIQYF
cdr3_nt: TGTGCCAGTAGTATAGGGACAGGGCCAAACATTCAGTACTTC

v_call: TRBV28
clone_size: -
j_call: TRBJ1-5
d_call: TRBD1
cdr3_aa: CASSLISGTGVQPQHF
cdr3_nt: TGTGCCAGCAGTTTAATCTCCGGGACAGGGGTTCAGCCCCAGCATTTT

v_call: TRBV7-2
clone_size: -
j_call: TRBJ1-4
d_call: -
cdr3_aa: CASSLSGGLGNEKLFF
cdr3_nt: TGTGCCAGCAGCTTGTCAGGAGGGCTGGGTAATGAAAAACTGTTTTTT